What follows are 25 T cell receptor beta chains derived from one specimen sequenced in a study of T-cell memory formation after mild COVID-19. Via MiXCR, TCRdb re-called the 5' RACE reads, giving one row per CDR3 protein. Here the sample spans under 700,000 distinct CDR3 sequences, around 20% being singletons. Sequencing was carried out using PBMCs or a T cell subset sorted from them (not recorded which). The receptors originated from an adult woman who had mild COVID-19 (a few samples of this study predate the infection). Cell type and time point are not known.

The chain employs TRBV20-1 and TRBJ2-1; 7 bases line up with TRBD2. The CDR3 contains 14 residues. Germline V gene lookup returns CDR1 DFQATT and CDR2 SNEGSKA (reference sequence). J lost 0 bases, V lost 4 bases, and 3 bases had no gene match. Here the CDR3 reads CSAIAGASYNEQFF. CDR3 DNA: TGCAGTGCTATTGCGGGAGCCTCCTACAATGAGCAGTTCTTC.

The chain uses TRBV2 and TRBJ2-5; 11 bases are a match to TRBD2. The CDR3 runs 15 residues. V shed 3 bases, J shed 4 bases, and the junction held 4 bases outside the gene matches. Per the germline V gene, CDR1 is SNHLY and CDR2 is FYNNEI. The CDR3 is CASSESGTSGETQYF. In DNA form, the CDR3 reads TGTGCCAGCAGTGAGTCCGGGACTAGCGGAGAGACCCAGTACTTC.

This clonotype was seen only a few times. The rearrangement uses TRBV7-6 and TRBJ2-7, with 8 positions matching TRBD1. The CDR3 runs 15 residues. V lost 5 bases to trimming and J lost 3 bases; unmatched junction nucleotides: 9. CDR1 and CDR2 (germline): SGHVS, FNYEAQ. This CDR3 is CASSTGQGGHYEQYF. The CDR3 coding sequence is TGTGCCAGCAGCACCGGACAGGGAGGACACTACGAGCAGTACTTC. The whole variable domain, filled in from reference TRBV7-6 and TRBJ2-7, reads GAGVSQSPRYKVTKRGQDVALRCDPISGHVSLYWYRQALGQGPEFLTYFNYEAQQDKSGLPNDRFSAERPEGSISTLTIQRTEQRDSAMYRCASSTGQGGHYEQYFGPGTRLTVT.

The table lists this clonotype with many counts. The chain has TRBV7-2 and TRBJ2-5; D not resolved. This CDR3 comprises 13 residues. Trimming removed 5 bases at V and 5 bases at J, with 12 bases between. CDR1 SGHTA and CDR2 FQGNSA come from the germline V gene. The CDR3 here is CASSNFYSETQYF. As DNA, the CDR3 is TGTGCCAGCAGCAACTTTTATTCGGAGACCCAGTACTTC. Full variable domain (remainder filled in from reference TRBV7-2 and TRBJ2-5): GAGVSQSPSNKVTEKGKDVELRCDPISGHTALYWYRQSLGQGLEFLIYFQGNSAPDKSGLPSDRFSAERTGGSVSTLTIQRTQQEDSAVYLCASSNFYSETQYFGPGTRLLVL.

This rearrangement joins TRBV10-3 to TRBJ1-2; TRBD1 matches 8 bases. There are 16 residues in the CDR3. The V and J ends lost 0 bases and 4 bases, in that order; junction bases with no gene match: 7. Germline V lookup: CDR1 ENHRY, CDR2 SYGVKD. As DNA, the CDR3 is TGTGCCATCAGTGAGTCGTGGACAGGGACTCCCTATGGCTACACCTTC. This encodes CAISESWTGTPYGYTF.

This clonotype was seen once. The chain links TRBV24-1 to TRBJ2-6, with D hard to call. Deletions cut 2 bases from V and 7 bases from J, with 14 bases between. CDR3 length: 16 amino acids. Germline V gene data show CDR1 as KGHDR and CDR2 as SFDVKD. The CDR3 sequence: CATSDSSRASANVLTF. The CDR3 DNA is TGTGCCACCAGTGATTCTTCACGAGCGTCAGCCAACGTCCTGACTTTC.

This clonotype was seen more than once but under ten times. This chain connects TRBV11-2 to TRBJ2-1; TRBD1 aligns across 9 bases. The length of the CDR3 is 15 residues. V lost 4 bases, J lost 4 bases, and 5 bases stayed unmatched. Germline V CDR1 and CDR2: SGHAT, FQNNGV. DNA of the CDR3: TGTGCCAGCAGCTACCCGGACAGGGGTTACAATGAGCAGTTCTTC. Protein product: CASSYPDRGYNEQFF.

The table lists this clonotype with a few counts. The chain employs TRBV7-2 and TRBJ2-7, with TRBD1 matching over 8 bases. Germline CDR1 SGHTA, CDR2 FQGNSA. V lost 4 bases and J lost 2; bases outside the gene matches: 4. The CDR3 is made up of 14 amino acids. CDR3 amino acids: CASSSRQGTYEQYF. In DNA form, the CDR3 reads TGTGCCAGCAGCTCCAGACAGGGGACCTACGAGCAGTACTTC.

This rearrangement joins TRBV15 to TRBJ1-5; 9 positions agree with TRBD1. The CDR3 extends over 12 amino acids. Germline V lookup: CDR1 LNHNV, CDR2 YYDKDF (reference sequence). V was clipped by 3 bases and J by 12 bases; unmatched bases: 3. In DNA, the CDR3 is TGTGCCACCAGCAGCCGGGACAGGGACCAGCATTTT. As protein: CATSSRDRDQHF.

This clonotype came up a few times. Here the CDR3 reads CASSPRVPSSYNEQFF. The CDR3 DNA sequence: TGTGCCAGCAGCCCACGGGTCCCGAGCTCCTACAATGAGCAGTTCTTC. The chain employs TRBV7-9 and TRBJ2-1; D unclear. Germline V gene lookup returns CDR1 SEHNR and CDR2 FQNEAQ (reference sequence). V was shortened by 5 bases and J by 0 bases, with 14 bases between the two germline ends. CDR3 length equals 16 residues. The whole variable domain, filled in from reference TRBV7-9 and TRBJ2-1, reads DTGVSQNPRHKITKRGQNVTFRCDPISEHNRLYWYRQTLGQGPEFLTYFQNEAQLEKSRLLSDRFSAERPKGSFSTLEIQRTEQGDSAMYLCASSPRVPSSYNEQFFGPGTRLTVL.

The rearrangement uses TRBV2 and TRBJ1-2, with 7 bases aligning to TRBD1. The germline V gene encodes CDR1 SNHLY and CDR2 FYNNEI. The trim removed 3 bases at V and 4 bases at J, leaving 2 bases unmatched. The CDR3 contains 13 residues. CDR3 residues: CASSDSGGYGYTF. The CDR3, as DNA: TGTGCCAGCAGTGACTCAGGGGGCTATGGCTACACCTTC.

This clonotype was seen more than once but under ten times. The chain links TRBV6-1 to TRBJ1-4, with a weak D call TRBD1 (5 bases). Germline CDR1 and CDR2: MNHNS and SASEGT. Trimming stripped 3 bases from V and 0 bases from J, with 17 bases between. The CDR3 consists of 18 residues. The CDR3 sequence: CASSDLDLLGATNEKLFF. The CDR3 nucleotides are TGTGCCAGCAGTGACCTGGACCTACTGGGGGCAACTAATGAAAAACTGTTTTTT.

The CDR3 sequence: CASSTTPGGPQHF. CDR3 nucleotides: TGTGCCAGTAGTACCACTCCCGGAGGGCCCCAGCATTTT. The J gene is TRBJ1-5, the V gene TRBV19; D is unclear. The CDR3 loop spans 13 amino acids. The germline CDR1 and CDR2 sequences are LNHDA and SQIVND (reference sequence). The V end lost 4 bases, the J end lost 9 bases, and 13 bases lay between the germline ends.

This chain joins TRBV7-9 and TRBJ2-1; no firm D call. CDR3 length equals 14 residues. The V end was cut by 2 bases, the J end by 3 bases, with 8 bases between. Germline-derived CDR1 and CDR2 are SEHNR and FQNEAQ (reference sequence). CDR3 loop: CASSLLSRYNEQFF. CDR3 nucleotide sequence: TGTGCCAGCAGCTTATTGTCCCGCTACAATGAGCAGTTCTTC.

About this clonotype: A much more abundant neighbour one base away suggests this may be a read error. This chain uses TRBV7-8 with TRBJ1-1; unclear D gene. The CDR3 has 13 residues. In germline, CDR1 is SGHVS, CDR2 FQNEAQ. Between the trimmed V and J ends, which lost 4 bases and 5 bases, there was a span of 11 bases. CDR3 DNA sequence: TGTGCCAGCAGCTGGACGGTGGGGACTGAAGCTTTCTTT. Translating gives CASSWTVGTEAFF.

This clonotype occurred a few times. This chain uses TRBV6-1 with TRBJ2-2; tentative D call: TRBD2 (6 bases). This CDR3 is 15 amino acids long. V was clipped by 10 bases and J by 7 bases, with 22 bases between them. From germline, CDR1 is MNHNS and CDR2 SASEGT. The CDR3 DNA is TGTGCCACCGGAGGGCCTCAAATTTGGGGCGGGGAGCTGTTTTTT. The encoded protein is CATGGPQIWGGELFF.

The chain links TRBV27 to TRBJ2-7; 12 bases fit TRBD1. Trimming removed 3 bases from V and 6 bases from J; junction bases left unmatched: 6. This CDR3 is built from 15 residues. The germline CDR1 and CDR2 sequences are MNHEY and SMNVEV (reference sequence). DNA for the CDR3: TGTGCCAGCAGTTTGCTTGGGACAGGGGGCAGCGAGCAGTACTTC. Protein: CASSLLGTGGSEQYF.

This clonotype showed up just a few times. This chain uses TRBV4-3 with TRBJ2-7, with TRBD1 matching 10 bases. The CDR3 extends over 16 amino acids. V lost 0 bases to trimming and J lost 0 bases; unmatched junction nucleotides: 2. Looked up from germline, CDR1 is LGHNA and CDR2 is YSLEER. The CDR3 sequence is CASSQETGGHSYEQYF. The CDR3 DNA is TGCGCCAGCAGCCAAGAGACAGGGGGCCACTCCTACGAGCAGTACTTC.

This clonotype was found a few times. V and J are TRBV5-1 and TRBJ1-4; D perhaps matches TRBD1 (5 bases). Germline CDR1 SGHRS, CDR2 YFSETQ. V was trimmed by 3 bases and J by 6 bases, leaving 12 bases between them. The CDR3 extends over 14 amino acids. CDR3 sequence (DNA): TGCGCCAGCAGCTCCGGCAGGGCCGATGAAAAACTGTTTTTT. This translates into CASSSGRADEKLFF.

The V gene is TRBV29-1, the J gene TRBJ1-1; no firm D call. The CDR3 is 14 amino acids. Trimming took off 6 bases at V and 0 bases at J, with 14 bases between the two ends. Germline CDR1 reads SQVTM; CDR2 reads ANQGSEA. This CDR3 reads CSVTHAFMNTEAFF. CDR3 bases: TGCAGCGTAACTCACGCATTTATGAACACTGAAGCTTTCTTT.

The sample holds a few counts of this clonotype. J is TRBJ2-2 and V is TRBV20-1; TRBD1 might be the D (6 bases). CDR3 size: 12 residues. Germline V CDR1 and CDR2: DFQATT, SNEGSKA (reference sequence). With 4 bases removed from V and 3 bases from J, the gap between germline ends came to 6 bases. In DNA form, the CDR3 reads TGCAGTGCTAACAGGGACACCGGGGAGCTGTTTTTT. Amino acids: CSANRDTGELFF.

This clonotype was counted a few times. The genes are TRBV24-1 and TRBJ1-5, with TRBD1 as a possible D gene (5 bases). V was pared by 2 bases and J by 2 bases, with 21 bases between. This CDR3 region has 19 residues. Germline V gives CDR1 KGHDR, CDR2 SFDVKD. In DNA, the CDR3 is TGTGCCACCAGTGATTCCTCAAGGGGAGGGTCGAGTCGCAATCAGCCCCAGCATTTT. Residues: CATSDSSRGGSSRNQPQHF.

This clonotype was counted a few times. The CDR3 sequence is CASSPRQGGAEAFF. Here the CDR3 DNA reads TGCGCCAGCAGCCCTCGACAGGGTGGCGCTGAAGCTTTCTTT. This sequence joins TRBV4-3 and TRBJ1-1; 7 nucleotides agree with TRBD1. Germline V gene sequence: CDR1 LGHNA, CDR2 YSLEER. The CDR3 has 14 amino acids. V dropped 4 bases and J dropped 6; count of bases not matched to a gene: 8.

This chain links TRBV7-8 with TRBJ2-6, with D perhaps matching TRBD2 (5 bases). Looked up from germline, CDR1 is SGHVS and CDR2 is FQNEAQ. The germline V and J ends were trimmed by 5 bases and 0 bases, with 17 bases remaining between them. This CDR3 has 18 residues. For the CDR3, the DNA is TGTGCCAGCAGCACCACGAGAGAGGGTGACTCTGGGGCCAACGTCCTGACTTTC. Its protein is CASSTTREGDSGANVLTF. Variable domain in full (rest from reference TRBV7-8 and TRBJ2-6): GAGVSQSPRYKVAKRGQDVALRCDPISGHVSLFWYQQALGQGPEFLTYFQNEAQLDKSGLPSDRFFAERPEGSVSTLKIQRTQQEDSAVYLCASSTTREGDSGANVLTFGAGSRLTVL.

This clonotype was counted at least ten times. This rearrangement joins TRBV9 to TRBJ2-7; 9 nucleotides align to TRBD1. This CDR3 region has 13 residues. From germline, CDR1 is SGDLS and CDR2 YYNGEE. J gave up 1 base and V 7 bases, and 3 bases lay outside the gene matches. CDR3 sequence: CASADRGSYEQYF. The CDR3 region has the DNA TGTGCCAGCGCGGACAGGGGATCCTACGAGCAGTACTTC. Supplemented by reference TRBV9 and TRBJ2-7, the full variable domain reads DSGVTQTPKHLITATGQRVTLRCSPRSGDLSVYWYQQSLDQGLQFLIQYYNGEERAKGNILERFSAQQFPDLHSELNLSSLELGDSALYFCASADRGSYEQYFGPGTRLTVT.